This section outlines one T cell receptor (beta chain) sequence together with its context. Its antigen is not identified. The data originate from a study of cytomegalovirus exposure and HLA in healthy donors. General study findings and limits: Roughly uniform sequencing depth across donors was assumed, possibly incorrectly.

The primer mix had 60 Vbeta and 13 Jbeta primers. TCRdb's table, derived via immunoSEQ multiplex PCR, lists solely in-frame clones and lacks some. Of roughly 120,000 clones in the sample, roughly 63% were seen once. This receptor was taken from a man younger than 45 in good health and CMV-seropositive. Material for sequencing was PBMCs.

DNA of the CDR3: TGCGCCAGCAGCGCCGAGGGTTCCGGCTACACCTTC. Protein product: CASSAEGSGYTF. The chain is built from TRBV5-1 and TRBJ1-2; D ambiguous. The CDR3 is made up of 12 amino acids. V was clipped by 4 bases and J by 8 bases, with 12 bases between them. Germline values: CDR1 SGHRS, CDR2 YFSETQ.